Reported below is one T cell receptor (beta chain). Its antigen remains unidentified. Each contributor possessed a minimum of one pre-ART and a minimum of two post-ART PBMC samples. CDR1 and CDR2 (germline): MNHNS, SASEGT. This CDR3 contains 15 residues. Trimming at V came to 6 bases and at J to 0 bases, leaving 4 bases not matched to a gene. The data were obtained in a study of long-term antiretroviral therapy in people with HIV. Overall study results and limits: ART adherence was not documented, and neither viral resistance nor therapy changes had any data.

The run of the v3.0 immunoSEQ assay was at survey level. Sequencing aimed to cover roughly 40,000-50,000 T-cell genomes per sample. Only in-frame clones appear in the TCRdb table, and some are missing; sequencing was by immunoSEQ multiplex PCR. The sample holds 30,000 to 40,000 clones, 83% seen once. The V gene is TRBV6-1, the J gene TRBJ2-2, with 7 bases identical to TRBD1. The sequences come from unsorted PBMCs, collected 0.4 years before starting antiretroviral therapy. The receptor's source is a man aged 18 to 29 with HIV. CDR3 nucleotide sequence: TGTGCCAGCAGGCGACAGGGACCGAACACCGGGGAGCTGTTTTTT. This codes for CASRRQGPNTGELFF.